These T cell receptor beta chains were read from a single sample in a study of response to subunit inactivated influenza vaccine. One entry per CDR3 protein, called by TCRdb with MiXCR from the RT-PCR reads. This repertoire shows about 570,000 distinct CDR3 sequences, over 9% found once; its top ten account for about 10%. These data also formed part of another study, on T cells expressing NK-cell markers.

The material sequenced was PBMCs from blood, taken on the day of vaccination. Receptors originate from a man over 45 who received an inactivated influenza vaccine. CDR3s include the opening cysteine and the closing phenylalanine or tryptophan. Each record gives: J gene, V gene, CDR3 protein.

j_call: TRBJ1-1; v_call: TRBV6-2/TRBV6-3; cdr3_aa: CASSYFDKNTEAFF
j_call: TRBJ2-1; v_call: TRBV5-1; cdr3_aa: CASSLYASTDNEQFF
j_call: TRBJ2-6; v_call: TRBV7-2; cdr3_aa: CASSAGQGSGANVLTF
j_call: TRBJ2-7; v_call: TRBV15; cdr3_aa: CATSRVPSAGKYF
j_call: TRBJ2-1; v_call: TRBV29-1; cdr3_aa: CSARTSGGEQFF
j_call: TRBJ2-7; v_call: TRBV6-5; cdr3_aa: CASSYRQRVEQYF
j_call: TRBJ1-1; v_call: TRBV7-6; cdr3_aa: CASSKGQGNTEAFF
j_call: TRBJ1-1; v_call: TRBV29-1; cdr3_aa: CSVEGRSMNTEAFF
j_call: TRBJ1-5; v_call: TRBV4-3; cdr3_aa: CASSQESQDNQPQHF
j_call: TRBJ2-3; v_call: TRBV6-6; cdr3_aa: CASSYRALDTQYF
j_call: TRBJ1-1; v_call: TRBV4-2; cdr3_aa: CASSPEGTRNTEAFF
j_call: TRBJ2-7; v_call: TRBV9; cdr3_aa: CASSRDRVPYEQYF
j_call: TRBJ2-6; v_call: TRBV5-1; cdr3_aa: CASSWGPVISGANVLTF
j_call: TRBJ2-2; v_call: TRBV10-3; cdr3_aa: CAISEVQGGGELFF